This TCR beta chain emerged from a study of cytomegalovirus exposure and HLA in healthy donors. Broader study findings: Associated with HLA alleles at 0.05 false discovery rate in a later analysis were 16,951 TCR beta sequences. Productive rates of about 87% or about 30% were seen for most TCR beta V segments in an earlier analysis. Immune exposure information available was restricted to CMV serostatus. In vitro assays verified that a few CMV-associated chains recognized CMV antigens specifically.

The PCR ran on 60 Vbeta and 13 Jbeta primers. Here immunoSEQ multiplex PCR was the method, and the copy in TCRdb shows in-frame clones only, minus some. The sample has some 190,000 clones, 70% to 80% seen once. As regards this clone: Its matching antigen is unknown.

The sample taken for sequencing was PBMCs. This TCR was sampled from a woman aged 25 to 39 in good health and CMV-seropositive.

The CDR3 loop reads CASSFERSTDTQYF. Written as DNA, the CDR3 is TGTGCCAGCAGCTTCGAGCGTAGCACAGATACGCAGTATTTT. The V call is TRBV7-9, the J call TRBJ2-3, with D unclear. V shed 3 bases and J shed 0 bases, with 7 bases lying between them. This CDR3 has 14 amino acids. Germline V CDR1 and CDR2: SEHNR, FQNEAQ (reference sequence).